A selection of T cell receptor beta chains follows, all from one sample in a study of blood T cell repertoires in COVID-19. The data were produced by immunoSEQ multiplex PCR, yet TCRdb's version contains in-frame clones alone and is incomplete. The sample has some 81,000 clones, about 90% seen once. The sample was peripheral blood. The receptors stem from a woman aged 45-65 years in a cohort sampled during active COVID-19. Both conserved end residues are part of each CDR3. Each record gives: J gene, D gene, V gene, clone size, CDR3 length, CDR3 DNA, CDR3 protein. The D gene is left open where the match is weak. Expanded clones get a size class; other rows say once, few or many, or leave the size out.

TRBJ2-5	TRBD2	TRBV11-2	.	14	TGTGCCAGCACAAATAGCGGGAGGCAAGAGACCCAGTACTTC	CASTNSGRQETQYF
TRBJ1-5	TRBD1	TRBV7-8	.	16	TGTGCCAGTCTACCCCTTGGGACAGCGGGCAATCAGCCCCAGCATTTT	CASLPLGTAGNQPQHF
TRBJ1-5	.	TRBV19	.	13	TGTGCCAGTAATACACAGGGAGATCAGCCCCAGCATTTT	CASNTQGDQPQHF
TRBJ1-5	.	TRBV5-5	.	14	TGTGCCAGCAGTTCTGCGTGGTTCAATCAGCCCCAGCATTTT	CASSSAWFNQPQHF
TRBJ1-4	.	TRBV19	.	14	TGTGCCAGCACTGCGGGGGCGGCTAATGAAAAACTGTTTTTT	CASTAGAANEKLFF
TRBJ2-7	.	TRBV7-7	.	15	TGTGCCAGCAGCCTGGGCCCGGATAGCTCCTACGAGCAGTACTTC	CASSLGPDSSYEQYF
TRBJ2-5	TRBD1	TRBV2	.	15	TGTGCCAGCAGTGGGAGAGACAGGGGGTGGGAGACCCAGTACTTC	CASSGRDRGWETQYF
TRBJ1-2	.	TRBV20-1	.	14	TGCAGTGCTAGTAGCGGGAAGGCTAACTATGGCTACACCTTC	CSASSGKANYGYTF
TRBJ1-1	.	TRBV5-8	once	13	TGTGCCAGCAGCTCCTACAGGAACACTGAAGCTTTCTTT	CASSSYRNTEAFF
TRBJ2-5	.	TRBV25-1	.	17	TGTGCCAGCAGGACCTCAGGGATGGGGGGTGGAGAAGAGACCCAGTACTTC	CASRTSGMGGGEETQYF
TRBJ1-6	.	TRBV9	.	15	TGTGCCAGCAGCGTATATGAGGGTGGAAAGTCACCCCTCCACTTT	CASSVYEGGKSPLHF
TRBJ1-2	.	TRBV25-1	.	12	TGTGCCACCACAGGGCCGGGGGGTGGCTACACCTTC	CATTGPGGGYTF
TRBJ1-2	TRBD1	TRBV11-2	.	14	TGTGCCAGCAGCTTGGACAGGGACGGCTATGGCTACACCTTC	CASSLDRDGYGYTF
TRBJ2-1	TRBD2	TRBV2	.	16	TGTGCCAGCAGTGAAGGACTAGCGGGAGGGTACAATGAGCAGTTCTTC	CASSEGLAGGYNEQFF
TRBJ2-3	.	TRBV28	.	13	TGTGCCAGCAGCTCTCCACCCGGGGATACGCAGTATTTT	CASSSPPGDTQYF
TRBJ2-1	.	TRBV29-1	.	13	TGCAGCTTTGCGGGACAGCTGGGGAATGAGCAGTTCTTC	CSFAGQLGNEQFF
TRBJ1-4	TRBD1	TRBV2	.	15	TGTGCCAGCAGTGAAGATCAGGGGGCTAATGAAAAACTGTTTTTT	CASSEDQGANEKLFF
TRBJ2-1	TRBD2	TRBV29-1	.	12	TGCAGCGTTGTAACTAGCGGAAATGAGCAGTTCTTC	CSVVTSGNEQFF
TRBJ1-1	.	TRBV29-1	.	13	TGCAGCGTTGAGGGAGGGGAGGACACTGAAGCTTTCTTT	CSVEGGEDTEAFF
TRBJ1-5	.	TRBV5-1	once	15	TGCGCCAGCAGCTCGGATGGACAGAGCAATCAGCCCCAGCATTTT	CASSSDGQSNQPQHF
TRBJ2-1	.	TRBV10-1	.	14	TGCGCCAGCAGAGACCATAGGGGCACCAATGAGCAGTTCTTC	CASRDHRGTNEQFF
TRBJ2-7	.	TRBV27	.	16	TGTGCCAGCCGGTTAACGCCACCCGCGGGGTACGGCGAGCAGTACTTC	CASRLTPPAGYGEQYF
TRBJ2-6	.	TRBV19	.	16	TGTGCCAGTAGTCAGGACATCTACTCTGGGGCCAACGTCCTGACTTTC	CASSQDIYSGANVLTF
TRBJ2-1	TRBD2	TRBV3-1/TRBV3-2	.	18	TGTGCCAGCAGGGGGGGACTAGCGGGAGGGCCAACCTACAATGAGCAGTTCTTC	CASRGGLAGGPTYNEQFF
TRBJ2-5	TRBD2	TRBV5-1	.	15	TGCGCCAGCAGCTTGGGTAGCGGGAGGGTTAAGACCCAGTACTTC	CASSLGSGRVKTQYF
TRBJ1-5	.	TRBV27	.	15	TGTGCCAGCAGTTTATCACAAGGGGGCAATCAGCCCCAGCATTTT	CASSLSQGGNQPQHF
TRBJ2-3	.	TRBV27	.	14	TGTGCCAGCAGTTTTACTCATTCTACAGATACGCAGTATTTT	CASSFTHSTDTQYF
TRBJ2-7	.	TRBV10-3	.	14	TGTGCCATCAGTGGGAGCCTAGAGGGCTACGAGCAGTACTTC	CAISGSLEGYEQYF
TRBJ1-4	TRBD1	TRBV9	.	16	TGTGCCAGCAGCGTAGTCCCAGGGGGTGGCGGTGGAAAACTGTTTTTT	CASSVVPGGGGGKLFF
TRBJ2-7	.	TRBV3-1/TRBV3-2	.	14	TGTGCCAGCAGCCAAAAGGGAGTCTCCTACGAGCAGTACTTC	CASSQKGVSYEQYF
TRBJ2-1	.	TRBV9	.	16	TGTGCCAGCAGCGTAGTAGACTATGAGGGTTCAAATGAGCAGTTCTTC	CASSVVDYEGSNEQFF
TRBJ2-5	.	TRBV10-2	.	13	TGCGCCAGCAGTGAGATCCGCCAAGAGACCCAGTACTTC	CASSEIRQETQYF
TRBJ2-3	.	TRBV7-9	.	16	TGTGCCAGCAGCTTAGCTTCGGGGTCGGGGACAGATACGCAGTATTTT	CASSLASGSGTDTQYF
TRBJ2-6	.	TRBV27	.	17	TGTGCCAGCAGCCCTTTTGAACTTCACTCTGGGGCCAACGTCCTGACTTTC	CASSPFELHSGANVLTF
TRBJ2-4	TRBD2	TRBV3-1/TRBV3-2	.	16	TGTGCCAGCAGCCAAGATAGACTAGCGGCCAAAAACATTCAGTACTTC	CASSQDRLAAKNIQYF
TRBJ2-3	.	TRBV9	.	17	TGTGCCAGCAGTTTCGCCGAGACAGGAGGAAGTAGAGATACGCAGTATTTT	CASSFAETGGSRDTQYF
TRBJ1-1	.	TRBV2	.	13	TGTGCCAGCAGTGGGCGGGGGCACACTGAAGCTTTCTTT	CASSGRGHTEAFF
TRBJ1-5	.	TRBV6-4	.	12	TGTGCCAGCAGTGCTGTCGGGGAACGGAAGCATTTT	CASSAVGERKHF
TRBJ2-1	.	TRBV10-2	.	12	TGCGCCAGCAGTGACCAGGGGTATGAGCAGTTCTTC	CASSDQGYEQFF
TRBJ2-5	TRBD1	TRBV28	.	16	TGTGCCAGCAGTTCAACCGGGACAGGGGTTAGGGAGACCCAGTACTTC	CASSSTGTGVRETQYF
TRBJ1-5	TRBD1	TRBV28	.	15	TGTGCCAGCAGCCCCCTGGGACAGGCAACAATGGCCCAGCATTTT	CASSPLGQATMAQHF
TRBJ1-2	TRBD1	TRBV28	.	12	TGTGCCAGCAGACAGGGGGACTATGGCTACACCTTC	CASRQGDYGYTF
TRBJ2-2	TRBD1	TRBV7-3	.	15	TGTGCCAGCAGCCTAGGACAGGGAAACACCGGGGAGCTGTTTTTT	CASSLGQGNTGELFF
TRBJ2-3	TRBD2	TRBV2	.	19	TGTGCCAGCTCTTCCGGGGGGGGAGAGGGGCTCACCCCCGCGAGGTGGCAGTATTTT	CASSSGGGEGLTPARWQYF
TRBJ1-5	TRBD1	TRBV19	few	14	TGTGCCAGTAGTACCGGGACAGGGAATCAGCCCCAGCATTTT	CASSTGTGNQPQHF
TRBJ2-3	.	TRBV9	.	14	TGTGCCAGCAGCTTTCAGACAGGCACAGATACGCAGTATTTT	CASSFQTGTDTQYF
TRBJ1-4	TRBD1	TRBV5-5	.	15	TGTGCCAGCAGCTTGGCTCGGACAGGGCCTGAAAAACTGTTTTTT	CASSLARTGPEKLFF
TRBJ1-1	.	TRBV5-6	.	14	TGTGCCAGCAGTTTGGTAACAGCCTACACTGAAGCTTTCTTT	CASSLVTAYTEAFF
TRBJ2-7	TRBD1	TRBV11-3	.	14	TGTGCCAGCAGCTCCGGGACAGGCACCTACGAGCAGTACTTC	CASSSGTGTYEQYF
TRBJ2-7	.	TRBV28	.	14	TGTGCCTGGGGGGGGGCCAAGTACTCCTACGAGCAGTACTTC	CAWGGAKYSYEQYF
TRBJ2-3	TRBD2	TRBV18	once	17	TGTGCCAGCTCACCACGAGGGGCTAGCGGGAGCACAGATACGCAGTATTTT	CASSPRGASGSTDTQYF
TRBJ2-7	.	TRBV28	few	12	TGTGCCAGCAGCGAGAGAGTATACGAGCAGTACTTC	CASSERVYEQYF